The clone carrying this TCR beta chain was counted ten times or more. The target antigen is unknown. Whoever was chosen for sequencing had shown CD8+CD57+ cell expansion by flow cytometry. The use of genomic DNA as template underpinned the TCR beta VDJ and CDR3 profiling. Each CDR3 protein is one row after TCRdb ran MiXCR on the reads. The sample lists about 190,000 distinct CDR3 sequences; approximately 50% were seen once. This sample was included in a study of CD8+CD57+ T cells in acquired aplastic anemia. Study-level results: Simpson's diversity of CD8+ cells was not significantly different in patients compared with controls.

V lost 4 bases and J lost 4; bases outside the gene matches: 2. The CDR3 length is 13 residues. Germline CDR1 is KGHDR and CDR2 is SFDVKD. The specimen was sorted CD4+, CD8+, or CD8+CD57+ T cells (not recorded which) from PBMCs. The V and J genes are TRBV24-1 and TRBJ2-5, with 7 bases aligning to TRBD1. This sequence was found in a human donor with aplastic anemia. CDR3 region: CATSEGGRETQYF. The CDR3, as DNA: TGTGCCACCAGTGAAGGGGGCCGAGAGACCCAGTACTTC.